This entry is about one TCR beta chain. This sample was taken from a study of early T cells in non-severe SARS-CoV-2 infection. Across the study: Chains stayed unpaired after sequencing of bulk RNA from unsorted whole blood.

Each cDNA molecule carried a unique molecular identifier. TCRdb re-called the 5' RACE reads with MiXCR, one entry per CDR3 protein. Of more than 55,000 distinct CDR3 sequences detected, 8% to 9% appear once; the ten largest clones hold 15% to 20%. V trimming: 4 bases; J trimming: 6 bases; junction bases outside the gene matches: 19. Germline CDR1 SGDLS, CDR2 YYNGEE. The CDR3 covers 17 residues. The clonotype originates from an adult who was a healthcare worker with PCR-confirmed SARS-CoV-2 infection or an uninfected control (not recorded which). The genes are TRBV9 and TRBJ2-7; the match to TRBD2 covers 7 bases. The sample comprised whole blood. In DNA form, the CDR3 reads TGTGCCAGCAGCCCCCAAGCGGGAAACCTCCGTCTTATCGAGCAGTACTTC. This encodes CASSPQAGNLRLIEQYF.